The T cell receptor (beta chain) described here comes from a study of CD8 T cells in Susac syndrome. Study results and caveats: Regarding the TCR sequencing and HLA analysis, the study admitted that a relatively small number of individuals were involved.

A quantity of about 0.5 to 1 ug RNA underwent reverse transcription using random hexamers. Across 54 Vbeta and 13 Jbeta, immunoSEQ multiplex PCR amplified TCR beta CDR3. In TCRdb, the immunoSEQ multiplex PCR reads were re-called with MiXCR into one record per CDR3 protein. This sample yields a few hundred thousand distinct CDR3 sequences, of which 95% are seen a single time; less than 0.095% belongs to the top ten. Negative isolation yielded the CD8+ and CD4+ T cells, while FACS enriched the TEMRA cells. The V end was cut by 1 base, the J end by 4 bases, with 5 bases between. This CDR3 is built from 13 residues. Germline CDR1 is MDHEN and CDR2 is SYDVKM. Details on this clonotype: Its specificity is unknown.

The sequencing input was CD4+ T cells from PBMCs. V is TRBV28 and J is TRBJ2-1, with D uncertain. The TCR comes from a human donor with multiple sclerosis. CDR3 protein: CASSLSPYNEQFF. The CDR3, as DNA: TGTGCCAGCAGTTTATCCCCATACAATGAGCAGTTCTTC.